One and the same sample provided the 16 T cell receptor beta chains below, sequenced in a study of cytomegalovirus exposure and HLA in healthy donors. The PCR ran on 60 Vbeta and 13 Jbeta primers. Clones were sequenced by immunoSEQ multiplex PCR, and TCRdb holds only the in-frame ones, with some missing. The sample carries nearly 110,000 clones, less than 85% recorded once. Sequenced input: PBMCs. These receptors came from a man in his late teens or twenties in good health and CMV-seronegative.

The chain carries TRBV20-1 and TRBJ2-7; 7 nucleotides line up with TRBD2. The CDR3 totals 11 residues. The V and J ends lost 6 bases and 6 bases, in that order; junction bases with no gene match: 5. Germline lookup yields CDR1 DFQATT and CDR2 SNEGSKA (reference sequence). CDR3 protein: CSARGGFEQYF. DNA for the CDR3: TGCAGTGCCCGGGGAGGGTTCGAGCAGTACTTC.

This clone was seen just once. This chain uses TRBV7-6 with TRBJ2-7; perhaps TRBD1 as D (6 bases). Trimming removed 5 bases at V and 2 bases at J, with 13 bases between. The CDR3 consists of 14 residues. CDR1 is SGHVS and CDR2 is FNYEAQ in the germline V gene. CDR3 residues: CASSRTDSTYEQYF. CDR3 in DNA: TGTGCCAGCAGCCGGACGGACAGTACCTACGAGCAGTACTTC.

There are a few counts of this clone. The chain is built from TRBV6-6 and TRBJ1-1; possible D gene TRBD1, 6 bases. Germline CDR1 is MNHNY and CDR2 is SVGAGI (reference sequence). The CDR3 spans 15 residues. V dropped 0 bases and J dropped 5 bases, with 13 bases sitting between them. The CDR3 here is CASSYSGHKGTEAFF. In DNA, the CDR3 is TGTGCCAGCAGTTACTCGGGACACAAGGGGACTGAAGCTTTCTTT.

This clone was detected only a few times. This chain connects TRBV4-1 to TRBJ1-1, with TRBD1 matching over 11 bases. Germline V gene data show CDR1 as MGHRA and CDR2 as YSYEKL. This CDR3 spans 14 amino acids. J gave up 3 bases and V 4 bases, and 1 base lay outside the gene matches. The CDR3 protein is CASSRGQGDTEAFF. Here the CDR3 DNA reads TGCGCCAGCAGCCGGGGACAGGGGGACACTGAAGCTTTCTTT.

This rearrangement joins TRBV28 to TRBJ1-1; no reliable D call. V was pared by 5 bases and J by 3 bases, with 10 bases between. CDR1 and CDR2 (germline): MDHEN, SYDVKM. CDR3 size: 13 residues. In DNA, the CDR3 is TGTGCCAGCAGTCCCTTAGCGGACACTGAAGCTTTCTTT. Residues: CASSPLADTEAFF.

J is TRBJ1-2 and V is TRBV15, with TRBD1 matching over 8 bases. CDR1 is LNHNV and CDR2 is YYDKDF in the germline V gene (reference sequence). V dropped 0 bases and J dropped 4; count of bases not matched to a gene: 10. The CDR3 is 17 residues long. This CDR3 is CATSRDLSGGSFYGYTF. The CDR3 DNA reads as TGTGCCACCAGCAGAGATCTCTCAGGGGGCAGTTTCTATGGCTACACCTTC.

The chain links TRBV14 to TRBJ1-6; D unresolved. Germline V gene data show CDR1 as SGHDN and CDR2 as FVKESK. The V end lost 4 bases, the J end lost 6 bases, and 10 bases lay between the germline ends. This CDR3 is 14 amino acids long. CDR3 nucleotide sequence: TGTGCCAGCAGCCCCGAGACACCTAATTCACCCCTCCACTTT. Its translation is CASSPETPNSPLHF.

The chain carries TRBV4-2 and TRBJ1-4; D gene ambiguous. This CDR3 contains 13 residues. Germline V gene lookup returns CDR1 LGHNA and CDR2 YNFKEQ. Trimming removed 4 bases from V and 6 bases from J, with 9 bases in between. This chain's CDR3 is CASSPVMDEKLFF. The CDR3 nucleotides are TGTGCCAGCAGCCCGGTTATGGATGAAAAACTGTTTTTT.

This rearrangement joins TRBV2 to TRBJ1-2, with 7 nucleotides matching TRBD1. Germline CDR1 SNHLY, CDR2 FYNNEI. The junction had 11 bases not matched to a gene; V was cut back by 7 bases and J by 3 bases. There are 15 residues in the CDR3. Written as DNA, the CDR3 is TGTGCCAGCAAGGGGGGAGACAGGGTATACTATGGCTACACCTTC. Translation: CASKGGDRVYYGYTF.

The chain recombines TRBV9 with TRBJ2-7, with 8 positions matching TRBD1. Germline loops: CDR1 SGDLS, CDR2 YYNGEE. The V gene end was trimmed by 1 base and the J gene end by 2 bases; junction bases not matched to a gene: 5. CDR3 length equals 15 residues. This chain's CDR3 is CASSVTDRGTYEQYF. The CDR3 DNA follows: TGTGCCAGCAGCGTAACAGACAGGGGAACCTACGAGCAGTACTTC.

The chain has TRBV5-1 and TRBJ2-5; TRBD1 aligns across 8 bases. This CDR3 contains 15 residues. V shed 4 bases and J 3 bases; nucleotides not matched to a gene: 8. CDR1 SGHRS and CDR2 YFSETQ come from the germline V gene. The CDR3 DNA follows: TGCGCCAGCAGCCTCAAGACAGGGGTTGAAGAGACCCAGTACTTC. Translated, it gives CASSLKTGVEETQYF.

This clone has only one observation. The V call is TRBV27, the J call TRBJ2-7; a weak D match, TRBD1 (6 bases). CDR3 length equals 16 residues. In germline, CDR1 is MNHEY, CDR2 SMNVEV (reference sequence). V was pared by 3 bases and J by 0 bases, with 15 bases between. The CDR3 sequence: CASSFGPGGSSYEQYF. For the CDR3, the DNA is TGTGCCAGCAGTTTTGGTCCTGGGGGCAGCTCCTACGAGCAGTACTTC.

This clone was observed a single time. V is TRBV5-1 and J is TRBJ1-5; D ambiguous. The germline V and J ends were trimmed by 2 bases and 2 bases, with 14 bases remaining between them. Germline V lookup: CDR1 SGHRS, CDR2 YFSETQ. This CDR3 is 16 amino acids long. CDR3 nucleotides: TGCGCCAGCAGCTTTGGAGGGCTTGACGGCAATCAGCCCCAGCATTTT. It is translated as CASSFGGLDGNQPQHF.

This sequence joins TRBV2 and TRBJ2-7; 8 bases are shared with TRBD2. Germline V gene lookup returns CDR1 SNHLY and CDR2 FYNNEI. Germline trimming cut 4 bases from V and 3 bases from J; bases unmatched to any gene: 5. This CDR3 is 14 amino acids long. The CDR3 here is CASSVAGGVYEQYF. DNA of the CDR3: TGTGCCAGCAGTGTTGCGGGGGGAGTCTACGAGCAGTACTTC.

The chain uses TRBV6-1 and TRBJ2-7; D gene ambiguous. Germline-derived CDR1 and CDR2 are MNHNS and SASEGT. The CDR3 spans 14 residues. V gave up 8 bases and J gave up 2 bases, with 16 bases separating them. CDR3 region: CASRSSLNTYEQYF. The CDR3 DNA is TGTGCCAGCCGGAGCTCCCTAAATACCTACGAGCAGTACTTC.

The chain couples TRBV5-1 to TRBJ2-7; 7 nucleotides match TRBD1. V gave up 4 bases and J gave up 1 base; unmatched junction bases: 5. There are 14 residues in the CDR3. Germline CDR1 and CDR2: SGHRS and YFSETQ. CDR3 nucleotide sequence: TGCGCCAGCAGCCCTTCGACAGGGTCCTACGAGCAGTACTTC. This translates into CASSPSTGSYEQYF.